The 9 T cell receptor beta chains below come from one sample, sequenced in a study of OX40 agonist ivuxolimab in advanced cancers. The protocol was immunoSEQ multiplex PCR, while the TCRdb copy is restricted to in-frame clones and leaves out a portion. This table holds 50,000 to 70,000 clones, approximately 90% found once. The source material was CD4+ or CD8+ T cells sorted from blood, sampled in a trial of the OX40 agonist ivuxolimab. These receptors were collected from an adult with an advanced solid tumor such as melanoma, head and neck, liver or kidney cancer.

The V call is TRBV7-2, the J call TRBJ2-7, with D perhaps matching TRBD1 (6 bases). The V end was cut by 7 bases, the J end by 6 bases, with 19 bases between. Per germline, CDR1 SGHTA and CDR2 FQGNSA. The CDR3 consists of 14 residues. The CDR3 coding sequence is TGTGCCAGCATGAGCTACATGCAACAGGGCGAGCAGTACTTC. Amino acid sequence: CASMSYMQQGEQYF. The variable domain in full, completed from reference TRBV7-2 and TRBJ2-7, reads GAGVSQSPSNKVTEKGKDVELRCDPISGHTALYWYRQSLGQGLEFLIYFQGNSAPDKSGLPSDRFSAERTGGSVSTLTIQRTQQEDSAVYLCASMSYMQQGEQYFGPGTRLTVT.

This rearrangement joins TRBV28 to TRBJ2-1; 14 bases agree with TRBD2. The CDR3 is 16 amino acids. Germline CDR1 and CDR2: MDHEN and SYDVKM. V shed 4 bases, J shed 12 bases, and the junction held 11 bases outside the gene matches. The CDR3, as DNA: TGTGCCAGCAGTTCCGCCCAGGGACTAGCGGGGGACGGGCAGTTCTTC. The encoded protein is CASSSAQGLAGDGQFF.

The chain employs TRBV5-6 and TRBJ2-1; D uncertain. Germline V gene data show CDR1 as SGHDT and CDR2 as YYEEEE. Trimming removed 4 bases at V and 0 bases at J, with 11 bases between. This CDR3 region has 15 residues. The CDR3 sequence: CASSRARSSYNEQFF. CDR3 DNA sequence: TGTGCCAGCAGCCGGGCGAGGAGCTCCTACAATGAGCAGTTCTTC. Full variable domain (remainder filled in from reference TRBV5-6 and TRBJ2-1): DAGVTQSPTHLIKTRGQQVTLRCSPKSGHDTVSWYQQALGQGPQFIFQYYEEEERQRGNFPDRFSGHQFPNYSSELNVNALLLGDSALYLCASSRARSSYNEQFFGPGTRLTVL.

The chain has TRBV5-5 and TRBJ2-3, with a possible D match to TRBD2 (5 bases). V was clipped by 4 bases and J by 4 bases, with 13 bases between them. The CDR3 consists of 14 residues. Germline CDR1 and CDR2: SGHKS and YYEKEE (reference sequence). CDR3 DNA sequence: TGTGCCAGCAGCACTATGGTCGGGGCAGATACGCAGTATTTT. This encodes CASSTMVGADTQYF.

The CDR3 DNA is TGTGCCAGCAGGAGCGAAGGGGGGATAATCACCGGGGAGCTGTTTTTT. Translating gives CASRSEGGIITGELFF. This rearrangement joins TRBV27 to TRBJ2-2; the D gene could be TRBD1 or TRBD2 (6 bases each). Looked up from germline, CDR1 is MNHEY and CDR2 is SMNVEV (reference sequence). V lost 6 bases and J 4 bases, leaving 18 bases between the germline ends. This CDR3 contains 16 residues.

The genes are TRBV7-2 and TRBJ2-5, with 8 bases that match TRBD2. This CDR3 is built from 15 residues. CDR1 is SGHTA and CDR2 is FQGNSA in the germline V gene. Trimming took 3 bases from V and 5 from J; bases not matched to a gene: 8. CDR3 sequence (DNA): TGTGCCAGCAGCTTCCTCGGGGGGGGAGGTGAGACCCAGTACTTC. It codes for CASSFLGGGGETQYF.

This chain uses TRBV2 with TRBJ1-4; 7 nucleotides agree with TRBD1. V dropped 4 bases and J dropped 7; count of bases not matched to a gene: 6. This CDR3 is built from 14 residues. Germline V gives CDR1 SNHLY, CDR2 FYNNEI. CDR3 in amino acids: CASSVRDRGEKLFF. CDR3 coding DNA: TGTGCCAGCAGTGTCCGGGACAGAGGTGAAAAACTGTTTTTT.

CDR3 nucleotides: TGTGCCAGCAACGGGGCTAAGGGGGAGCTGTTTTTT. As protein: CASNGAKGELFF. The chain employs TRBV28 and TRBJ2-2; D assignment may be TRBD1 or TRBD2 (5 bases each). V shed 7 bases and J shed 8 bases, with 11 bases lying between them. Germline CDR1 and CDR2: MDHEN and SYDVKM. This CDR3 spans 12 amino acids.

This CDR3 is CASSLYRGKRSATQYF. CDR3 nucleotide sequence: TGTGCCAGCAGCTTGTACAGGGGGAAGAGGTCGGCGACCCAGTACTTC. The chain links TRBV5-6 to TRBJ2-5, with 8 nucleotides matching TRBD1. In germline, CDR1 is SGHDT, CDR2 YYEEEE. The CDR3 sequence is 16 residues long. With V trimmed by 1 base and J by 7 bases, 12 bases remained unmatched.